Listed below are T cell receptor beta chains from one sample, sequenced in a study of CD4 T cells in relation to SARS-CoV-2 and coronaviruses. The data were produced by immunoSEQ multiplex PCR, yet TCRdb's version contains in-frame clones alone and is incomplete. Among approximately 70,000 clones listed, approximately 95% were seen once. Sequenced material: naive CD4+ T cells from PBMCs. These receptors all come from a human donor in good health. Both conserved end residues are part of each CDR3. A D gene is named only where the DNA matches it firmly. Only part of the rows carry a size: once, few, many, or a class if the clone is expanded.

J	size	D	V	CDR3	DNA
TRBJ2-5	.	.	TRBV6-2/TRBV6-3	CASSYSRGGFRNRQETQYF	TGTGCCAGCAGTTACTCGAGGGGCGGGTTCCGTAACAGACAAGAGACCCAGTACTTC
TRBJ1-4	.	.	TRBV5-1	CASSSLGTATNEKLFF	TGCGCCAGCAGCTCCCTCGGGACGGCAACTAATGAAAAACTGTTTTTT
TRBJ2-7	.	.	TRBV7-2	CATSKGGDEQYF	TGTGCCACCTCTAAAGGAGGGGACGAGCAGTACTTC
TRBJ2-6	.	.	TRBV7-8	CASSLRPRGAGANVLTF	TGTGCCAGCAGCCTACGCCCAAGAGGCGCCGGGGCCAACGTCCTGACTTTC
TRBJ1-2	.	.	TRBV4-3	CASSQVGTVNYGYTF	TGCGCCAGCAGCCAAGTTGGGACGGTGAACTATGGCTACACCTTC
TRBJ2-2	.	.	TRBV10-3	CAISESGPYTGELFF	TGTGCCATCAGTGAATCCGGGCCTTACACCGGGGAGCTGTTTTTT
TRBJ2-1	.	TRBD2	TRBV7-9	CASSFTAGGMGEQFF	TGTGCCAGCAGCTTCACAGCGGGAGGGATGGGTGAGCAGTTCTTC
TRBJ1-4	.	TRBD1	TRBV19	CASSIAWTGNEKLFF	TGTGCCAGTAGTATAGCTTGGACAGGGAATGAAAAACTGTTTTTT
TRBJ2-1	once	.	TRBV19	CASSKRGDSYNEQFF	TGTGCCAGTAGTAAGAGAGGGGACTCCTACAATGAGCAGTTCTTC
TRBJ1-2	.	.	TRBV12-5	CASGLDGYGYTF	TGTGCTAGTGGTTTGGATGGCTATGGCTACACCTTC
TRBJ2-3	.	.	TRBV7-3	CASSYDDSTPTQYF	TGTGCCAGCAGCTACGACGACTCGACCCCTACGCAGTATTTT
TRBJ2-3	.	TRBD2	TRBV3-1/TRBV3-2	CASSQNRAGSTDTQYF	TGTGCCAGCAGCCAAAATCGAGCGGGGAGCACAGATACGCAGTATTTT
TRBJ1-2	.	.	TRBV30	CAWKPPSSNYGYTF	TGTGCCTGGAAACCCCCCTCTTCTAACTATGGCTACACCTTC
TRBJ1-5	.	TRBD1	TRBV5-6	CASSFGTGGVQPQHF	TGTGCCAGCAGCTTCGGGACAGGGGGCGTTCAGCCCCAGCATTTT
TRBJ1-1	.	TRBD1	TRBV9	CASSPNRGNTEAFF	TGTGCCAGCAGTCCTAACAGGGGTAACACTGAAGCTTTCTTT
TRBJ1-6	.	.	TRBV15	CATSRKVGGDSPLHF	TGTGCCACCAGCAGAAAAGTAGGGGGGGATTCACCCCTCCACTTT
TRBJ1-2	once	TRBD1	TRBV10-3	CASTGGDYGYTF	TGTGCCTCAACAGGGGGCGACTATGGCTACACCTTC
TRBJ2-3	.	TRBD2	TRBV5-4	CASSLIAGRTDTQYF	TGTGCCAGCAGCTTGATAGCGGGGCGCACAGATACGCAGTATTTT
TRBJ1-5	few	.	TRBV5-6	CASSLAGGGSQPQHF	TGTGCCAGCAGCTTGGCGGGGGGCGGCAGCCAGCCCCAGCATTTT
TRBJ1-2	.	.	TRBV25-1	CASSGQGIEGYTF	TGTGCCAGCAGTGGCCAGGGGATTGAGGGCTACACCTTC
TRBJ1-1	.	.	TRBV3-1/TRBV3-2	CASSHGGTEAFF	TGTGCCAGCAGCCACGGGGGTACTGAAGCTTTCTTT
TRBJ2-7	.	.	TRBV5-1	CASSPTVHYEQYF	TGCGCCAGCAGCCCTACCGTACACTACGAGCAGTACTTC
TRBJ2-3	.	TRBD2	TRBV5-1	CASATSGSTDTQYF	TGCGCCAGCGCGACTAGCGGGAGCACAGATACGCAGTATTTT
TRBJ2-7	.	.	TRBV7-2	CASSLDYEQYF	TGTGCCAGCAGCTTAGATTACGAGCAGTACTTC
TRBJ1-1	.	.	TRBV28	CASSFHRPRMNTEAFF	TGTGCCAGCAGTTTCCACAGGCCACGCATGAACACTGAAGCTTTCTTT
TRBJ2-3	once	.	TRBV11-3	CASSEGSGTDTQYF	TGTGCCAGCAGCGAAGGCTCGGGGACAGATACGCAGTATTTT
TRBJ1-3	.	.	TRBV6-5	CARIPGPSSGNTIYF	TGTGCCAGAATACCGGGCCCAAGCTCTGGAAACACCATATATTTT